Below, 18 T cell receptor beta chains from the same sample are listed, as sequenced in a study of control samples from healthy donors and cancer patients. The repertoire was sequenced with immunoSEQ multiplex PCR; TCRdb's copy has only in-frame clones and lacks some. The sample carries fewer than 70,000 clones, around 94% recorded once. The sample was blood. All receptors come from a man aged 30 to 39 in good health.

The V gene is TRBV7-3, the J gene TRBJ2-1; maybe TRBD1 (6 bases). This CDR3 is 15 amino acids long. Germline V gives CDR1 SGHTA, CDR2 FQGTGA. V dropped 5 bases and J dropped 4 bases, with 15 bases sitting between them. The CDR3 is CASSPSQGPYNEQFF. The CDR3 nucleotides are TGTGCCAGCAGCCCCAGCCAGGGGCCTTACAATGAGCAGTTCTTC.

The chain recombines TRBV10-3 with TRBJ2-7; no clear D gene. The CDR3 is 13 amino acids. From germline, CDR1 is ENHRY and CDR2 SYGVKD. Trimming shortened V by 2 bases and J by 1 base, and 6 bases separated the two germline ends. CDR3: CAISEGQSYEQYF. The CDR3 DNA is TGTGCCATCAGTGAGGGGCAGTCCTACGAGCAGTACTTC.

This clone was observed a single time. The chain employs TRBV2 and TRBJ2-2; 8 bases map to TRBD1. Germline V gene lookup returns CDR1 SNHLY and CDR2 FYNNEI. The ends lost 11 bases at V and 4 bases at J; junction bases unmatched: 15. The CDR3 consists of 16 residues. This chain's CDR3 is CAARYPGTGGTGELFF. The CDR3 coding sequence is TGTGCCGCAAGATACCCCGGGACAGGTGGCACCGGGGAGCTGTTTTTT.

This clone was picked up one time. The rearrangement uses TRBV18 and TRBJ1-2; D might be TRBD1 (5 bases). The germline V gene encodes CDR1 KGHSH and CDR2 LQKENI. Trimming shortened V by 2 bases and J by 8 bases, and 9 bases separated the two germline ends. The CDR3 has 12 amino acids. DNA of the CDR3: TGTGCCAGCTCACCAATCCAGGGAGGCTACACCTTC. This translates into CASSPIQGGYTF.

V usage is TRBV15 and J usage is TRBJ2-1; 7 bases fit TRBD2. Germline V lookup: CDR1 LNHNV, CDR2 YYDKDF (reference sequence). The ends lost 0 bases at V and 4 bases at J; junction bases unmatched: 3. The CDR3 sequence is 15 residues long. The CDR3 loop is CATSREIAGYNEQFF. As DNA, the CDR3 is TGTGCCACCAGCAGAGAAATAGCGGGTTACAATGAGCAGTTCTTC.

The chain has TRBV6-2 or TRBV6-3 and TRBJ2-1; TRBD1 agrees at 8 bases. CDR1 is MNHEY and CDR2 is SVGEGT in the germline V gene. J gave up 2 bases and V 6 bases, and 6 bases lay outside the gene matches. This CDR3 contains 15 residues. DNA for the CDR3: TGTGCCAGCAGCCTCCGGGACAGGACCTACAATGAGCAGTTCTTC. This codes for CASSLRDRTYNEQFF.

This chain joins TRBV19 and TRBJ2-6, with D perhaps TRBD1 (5 bases). CDR3 length: 14 residues. Germline-derived CDR1 and CDR2 are LNHDA and SQIVND (reference sequence). V was shortened by 8 bases and J by 0 bases, with 8 bases between the two germline ends. The CDR3, as DNA: TGTGCCAGTCTAGGGGTCTCTGGGGCCAACGTCCTGACTTTC. Amino acids: CASLGVSGANVLTF.

The chain uses TRBV27 and TRBJ1-5; D may be TRBD1 (5 bases). The CDR3 is 14 residues long. V shed 3 bases and J shed 4 bases, with 10 bases lying between them. Germline CDR1 and CDR2: MNHEY and SMNVEV (reference sequence). The CDR3 sequence: CASSLRGLNQPQHF. The CDR3 DNA sequence: TGTGCCAGCAGTTTGAGGGGACTTAATCAGCCCCAGCATTTT.

The chain uses TRBV16 and TRBJ1-1; a possible D gene is TRBD1 (5 bases). V lost 3 bases, J lost 1 base, and 15 bases lay in between. Germline values: CDR1 KGHSY, CDR2 FQNENV. The length of the CDR3 is 16 residues. The CDR3 here is CASSQEVRGPNTEAFF. The DNA of the CDR3 is TGTGCCAGCAGCCAGGAAGTGCGGGGACCGAACACTGAAGCTTTCTTT.

The gene calls are TRBV30 and TRBJ2-5, with 8 positions matching TRBD2. Losses at the gene ends were 1 base for V and 5 bases for J; bases not matched to a gene: 3. The CDR3 runs 13 residues. Germline V gene lookup returns CDR1 GTSNPN and CDR2 SVGIG (reference sequence). This CDR3 is CAWSGTSRETQYF. As DNA, the CDR3 is TGTGCCTGGAGTGGGACTAGCAGGGAGACCCAGTACTTC.

This sequence joins TRBV27 and TRBJ1-6; D not certain. CDR1 is MNHEY and CDR2 is SMNVEV in the germline V gene (reference sequence). This CDR3 contains 16 residues. V was cut by 3 bases and J by 0 bases, with 9 bases left in between. The CDR3 sequence: CASSLFGSSYNSPLHF. The CDR3 DNA reads TGTGCCAGCAGTTTGTTCGGGAGCTCCTATAATTCACCCCTCCACTTT.

CDR3 amino acids: CAWTGAVYSEQFF. DNA of the CDR3: TGTGCCTGGACGGGGGCAGTGTATAGTGAGCAGTTCTTC. The chain couples TRBV30 to TRBJ2-1; tentatively, D is TRBD1 or TRBD2 (6 bases each). Germline CDR1 is GTSNPN and CDR2 is SVGIG (reference sequence). V lost 4 bases and J 9 bases, leaving 16 bases between the germline ends. CDR3 length: 13 amino acids.

This chain links TRBV10-3 with TRBJ1-2, with D perhaps TRBD1 (5 bases). In germline, CDR1 is ENHRY, CDR2 SYGVKD. The CDR3 covers 13 residues. V was trimmed by 4 bases and J by 3 bases, leaving 9 bases between them. CDR3 protein: CAISGSRDYGYTF. The CDR3, as DNA: TGTGCCATCAGTGGATCCAGGGACTATGGCTACACCTTC.

This chain's CDR3 is CASSQGGRRTGELFF. The CDR3 DNA is TGCGCCAGCAGCCAAGGCGGGAGGAGAACCGGGGAGCTGTTTTTT. The chain links TRBV4-1 to TRBJ2-2, with TRBD2 identical over 8 bases. The trim removed 1 base at V and 5 bases at J, leaving 3 bases unmatched. The germline V gene encodes CDR1 MGHRA and CDR2 YSYEKL. CDR3 length: 15 residues.

This clone has only one observation. CDR3 in DNA: TGTGCCAGCAGTCAAACGGACAGGCCCGGCTCTGGAAACACCATATATTTT. Its translation: CASSQTDRPGSGNTIYF. The chain links TRBV6-6 to TRBJ1-3; TRBD1 matches at 7 bases. After removal of 5 bases from V and 0 bases from J, the junction contained 10 bases not matched to a gene. Germline V gives CDR1 MNHNY, CDR2 SVGAGI (reference sequence). The CDR3 consists of 17 residues.

The chain is built from TRBV29-1 and TRBJ1-3; TRBD1 is a possible D gene (6 bases). CDR1 is SQVTM and CDR2 is ANQGSEA in the germline V gene. Trimming took off 6 bases at V and 4 bases at J, with 16 bases between the two ends. This CDR3 region has 14 residues. Here the CDR3 reads CSVSEQGSGNTIYF. DNA of the CDR3: TGCAGCGTATCAGAACAGGGTTCCGGAAACACCATATATTTT. Together with reference TRBV29-1 and TRBJ1-3, the CDR3 gives the full variable domain: SAVISQKPSRDICQRGTSLTIQCQVDSQVTMMFWYRQQPGQSLTLIATANQGSEATYESGFVIDKFPISRPNLTFSTLTVSNMSPEDSSIYLCSVSEQGSGNTIYFGEGSWLTVV.

The gene calls are TRBV4-1 and TRBJ2-7; D call uncertain. The CDR3 has 13 amino acids. V lost 0 bases to trimming and J lost 4 bases, with 7 bases between them. Germline V lookup: CDR1 MGHRA, CDR2 YSYEKL. CDR3 in amino acids: CASSQDFRYEQYF. The CDR3 nucleotides are TGCGCCAGCAGCCAAGATTTTCGTTACGAGCAGTACTTC.

J is TRBJ2-7 and V is TRBV5-1, with a weak D call TRBD2 (6 bases). This CDR3 has 15 residues. Germline values: CDR1 SGHRS, CDR2 YFSETQ. Trimming removed 3 bases from V and 0 bases from J, with 13 bases in between. The CDR3 region has the DNA TGCGCCAGCAGCTCACCGGGAGCTCGCTCCTACGAGCAGTACTTC. Its translation is CASSSPGARSYEQYF.